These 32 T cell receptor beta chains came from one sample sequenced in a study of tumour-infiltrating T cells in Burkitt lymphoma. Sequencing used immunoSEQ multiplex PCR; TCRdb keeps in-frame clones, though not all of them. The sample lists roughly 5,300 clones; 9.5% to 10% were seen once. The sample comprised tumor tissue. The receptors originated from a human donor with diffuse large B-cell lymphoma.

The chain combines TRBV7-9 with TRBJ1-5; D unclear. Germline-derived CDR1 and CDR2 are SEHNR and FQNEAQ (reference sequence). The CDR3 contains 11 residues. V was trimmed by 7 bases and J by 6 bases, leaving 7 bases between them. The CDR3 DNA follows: TGTGCCAGCACCAATCGTCAGCCCCAGCATTTT. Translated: CASTNRQPQHF.

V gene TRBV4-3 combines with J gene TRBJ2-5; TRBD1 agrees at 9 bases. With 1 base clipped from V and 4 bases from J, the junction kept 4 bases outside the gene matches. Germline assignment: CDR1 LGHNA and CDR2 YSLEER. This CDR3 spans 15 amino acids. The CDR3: CASSQGTGAGETQYF. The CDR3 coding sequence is TGCGCCAGCAGCCAAGGGACAGGGGCAGGAGAGACCCAGTACTTC.

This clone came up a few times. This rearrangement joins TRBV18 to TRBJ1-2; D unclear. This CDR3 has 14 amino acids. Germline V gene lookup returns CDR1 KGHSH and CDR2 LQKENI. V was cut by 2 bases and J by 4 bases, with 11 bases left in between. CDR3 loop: CASSPTGASYGYTF. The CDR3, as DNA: TGTGCCAGCTCACCAACGGGCGCCAGCTATGGCTACACCTTC.

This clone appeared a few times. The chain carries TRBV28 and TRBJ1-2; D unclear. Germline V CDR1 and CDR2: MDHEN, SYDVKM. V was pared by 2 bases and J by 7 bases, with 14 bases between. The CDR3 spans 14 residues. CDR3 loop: CASSLQASSGGYTF. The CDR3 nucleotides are TGTGCCAGCAGTTTACAGGCGTCTTCAGGTGGCTACACCTTC.

The DNA for the CDR3 is TGCGCCAGCAGCGCTACCGGGACTAGCGGGGGGGCTTTTTACAATGAGCAGTTCTTC. This encodes CASSATGTSGGAFYNEQFF. The rearrangement uses TRBV10-2 and TRBJ2-1; 16 bases agree with TRBD2. With 6 bases clipped from V and 4 bases from J, the junction kept 12 bases outside the gene matches. The length of the CDR3 is 19 residues. In germline, CDR1 is WSHSY, CDR2 SAAADI.

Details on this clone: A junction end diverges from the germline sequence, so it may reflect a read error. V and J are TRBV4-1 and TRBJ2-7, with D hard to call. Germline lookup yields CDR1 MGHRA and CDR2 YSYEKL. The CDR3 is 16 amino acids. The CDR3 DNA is TGCGTCAGCAGCCAAGTACCAAAGCACGACTGGAACGAGCAGTACTTC. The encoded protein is CVSSQVPKHDWNEQYF.

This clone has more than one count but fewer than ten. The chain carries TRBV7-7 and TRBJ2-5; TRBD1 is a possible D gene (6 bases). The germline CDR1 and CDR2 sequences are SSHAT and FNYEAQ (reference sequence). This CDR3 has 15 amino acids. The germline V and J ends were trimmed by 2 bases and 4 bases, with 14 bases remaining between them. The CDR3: CASSLSTGRGETQYF. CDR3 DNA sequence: TGTGCCAGCAGCTTATCTACAGGGCGAGGAGAGACCCAGTACTTC.

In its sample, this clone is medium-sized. This chain's CDR3 is CSVEAPLDYGYTF. The CDR3 coding sequence is TGCAGCGTTGAGGCCCCTTTAGACTATGGCTACACCTTC. The V and J genes are TRBV29-1 and TRBJ1-2; D is unresolved. With 3 bases removed from V and 3 bases from J, the gap between germline ends came to 11 bases. Germline V lookup: CDR1 SQVTM, CDR2 ANQGSEA. The CDR3 has 13 amino acids.

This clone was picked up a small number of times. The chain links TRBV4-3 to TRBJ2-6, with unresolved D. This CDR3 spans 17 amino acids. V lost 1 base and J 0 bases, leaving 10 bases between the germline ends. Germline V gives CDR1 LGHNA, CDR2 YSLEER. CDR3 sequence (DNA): TGCGCCAGCAGCCAAGTCTTTGAGAGCTCTGGGGCCAACGTCCTGACTTTC. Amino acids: CASSQVFESSGANVLTF.

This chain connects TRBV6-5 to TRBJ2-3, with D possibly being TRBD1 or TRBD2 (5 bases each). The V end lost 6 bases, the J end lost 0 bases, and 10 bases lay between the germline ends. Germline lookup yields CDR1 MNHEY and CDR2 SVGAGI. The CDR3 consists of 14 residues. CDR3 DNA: TGTGCCAGCAGGTCCCGGGACAGCACAGATACGCAGTATTTT. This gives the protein CASRSRDSTDTQYF.

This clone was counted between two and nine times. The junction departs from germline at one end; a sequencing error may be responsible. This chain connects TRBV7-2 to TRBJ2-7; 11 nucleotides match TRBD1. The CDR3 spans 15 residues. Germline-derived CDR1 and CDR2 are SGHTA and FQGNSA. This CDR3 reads CAGSTPRGTGGEQYF. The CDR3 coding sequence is TGTGCCGGCAGCACGCCCCGGGGGACAGGGGGCGAGCAGTACTTC.

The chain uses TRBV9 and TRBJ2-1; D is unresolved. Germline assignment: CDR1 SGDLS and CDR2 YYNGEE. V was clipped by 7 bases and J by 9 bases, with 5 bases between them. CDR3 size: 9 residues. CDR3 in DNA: TGTGCCAGCGGGGTTGAGCAGTTCTTC. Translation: CASGVEQFF.

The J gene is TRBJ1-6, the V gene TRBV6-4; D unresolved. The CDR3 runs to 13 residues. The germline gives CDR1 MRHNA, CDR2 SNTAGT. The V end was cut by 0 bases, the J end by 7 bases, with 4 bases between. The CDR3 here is CASSDSDNSPLHF. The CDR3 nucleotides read TGTGCCAGCAGTGACTCGGACAATTCACCCCTCCACTTT.

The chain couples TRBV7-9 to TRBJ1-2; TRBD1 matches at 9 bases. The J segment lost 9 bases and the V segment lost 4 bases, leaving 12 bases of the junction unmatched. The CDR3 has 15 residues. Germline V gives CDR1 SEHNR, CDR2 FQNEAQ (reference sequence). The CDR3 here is CASSYGTGRELRYTF. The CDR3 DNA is TGTGCCAGCAGCTACGGGACAGGGCGGGAATTGCGCTACACCTTC.

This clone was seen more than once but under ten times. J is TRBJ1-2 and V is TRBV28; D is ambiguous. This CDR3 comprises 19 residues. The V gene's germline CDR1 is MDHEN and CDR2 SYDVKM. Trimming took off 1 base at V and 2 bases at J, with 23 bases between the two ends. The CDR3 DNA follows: TGTGCCAGCAGTTTATTTTGGTCGGACCCTTCCGACACAAACTATGGCTACACCTTC. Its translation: CASSLFWSDPSDTNYGYTF.

In nucleotides, the CDR3 is TGTGCCAGCAGCTTTGGGGGCGGCGGGGCTAACTATGGCTACACCTTC. Its translation: CASSFGGGGANYGYTF. The chain couples TRBV13 to TRBJ1-2, with a weak D call TRBD1 (6 bases). The V end lost 3 bases, the J end lost 0 bases, and 14 bases lay between the germline ends. This CDR3 is built from 16 residues. In germline, CDR1 is PRHDT, CDR2 FYEKMQ (reference sequence).

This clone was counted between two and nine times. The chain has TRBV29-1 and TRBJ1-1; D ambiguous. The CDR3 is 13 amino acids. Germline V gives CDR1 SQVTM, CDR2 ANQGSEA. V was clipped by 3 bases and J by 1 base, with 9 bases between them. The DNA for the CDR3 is TGCAGCGTTGACCAGCGTGGGAACACTGAAGCTTTCTTT. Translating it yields CSVDQRGNTEAFF.

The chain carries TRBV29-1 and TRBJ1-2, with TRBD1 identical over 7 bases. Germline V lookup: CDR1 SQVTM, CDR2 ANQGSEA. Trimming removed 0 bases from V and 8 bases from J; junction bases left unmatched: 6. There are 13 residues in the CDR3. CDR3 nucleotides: TGCAGCGTTGAAGAAGGGGGCGCCCGGGGCTACACCTTC. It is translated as CSVEEGGARGYTF.

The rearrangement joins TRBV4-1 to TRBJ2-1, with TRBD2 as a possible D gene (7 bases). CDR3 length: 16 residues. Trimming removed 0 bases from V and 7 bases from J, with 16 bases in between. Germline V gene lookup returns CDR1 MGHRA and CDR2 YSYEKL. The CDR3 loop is CASSQDGAGAKNEQFF. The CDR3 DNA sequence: TGCGCCAGCAGCCAAGATGGGGCGGGGGCGAAGAATGAGCAGTTCTTC.

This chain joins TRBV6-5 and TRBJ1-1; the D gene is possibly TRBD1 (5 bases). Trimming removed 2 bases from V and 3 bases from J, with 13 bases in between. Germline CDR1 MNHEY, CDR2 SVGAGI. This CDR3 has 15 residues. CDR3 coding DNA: TGTGCCAGCAGTTACAATGCGGGGGGTGACACTGAAGCTTTCTTT. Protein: CASSYNAGGDTEAFF.

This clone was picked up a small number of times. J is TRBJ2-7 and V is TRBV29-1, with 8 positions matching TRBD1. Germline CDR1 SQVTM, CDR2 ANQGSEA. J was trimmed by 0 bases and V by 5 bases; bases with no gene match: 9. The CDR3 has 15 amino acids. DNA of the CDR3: TGCAGCGTTCTCCGGACAGGGCGCGGCTCCTACGAGCAGTACTTC. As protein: CSVLRTGRGSYEQYF.

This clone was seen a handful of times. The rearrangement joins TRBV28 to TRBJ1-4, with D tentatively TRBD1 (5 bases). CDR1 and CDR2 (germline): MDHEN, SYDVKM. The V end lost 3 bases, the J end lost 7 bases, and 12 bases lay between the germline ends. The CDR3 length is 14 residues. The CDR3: CASSLGGRREKLFF. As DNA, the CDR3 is TGTGCCAGCAGTTTGGGGGGACGGCGTGAAAAACTGTTTTTT.

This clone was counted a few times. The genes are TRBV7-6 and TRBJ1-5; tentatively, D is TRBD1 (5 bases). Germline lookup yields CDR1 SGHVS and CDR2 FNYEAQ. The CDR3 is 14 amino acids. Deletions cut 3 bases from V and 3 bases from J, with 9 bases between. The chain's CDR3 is CASSFGGLNQPQHF. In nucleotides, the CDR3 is TGTGCCAGCAGCTTCGGGGGTCTCAATCAGCCCCAGCATTTT.

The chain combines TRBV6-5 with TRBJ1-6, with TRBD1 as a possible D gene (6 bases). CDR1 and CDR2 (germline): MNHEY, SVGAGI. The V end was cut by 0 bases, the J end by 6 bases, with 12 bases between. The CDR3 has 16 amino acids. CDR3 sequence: CASSYSGTRVNSPLHF. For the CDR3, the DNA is TGTGCCAGCAGTTACTCCGGGACAAGAGTTAATTCACCCCTCCACTTT.

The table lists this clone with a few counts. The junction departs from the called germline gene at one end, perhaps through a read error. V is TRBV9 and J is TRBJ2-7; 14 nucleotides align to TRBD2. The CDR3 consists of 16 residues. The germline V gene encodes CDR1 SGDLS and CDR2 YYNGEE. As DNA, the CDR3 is TGTGCCAGCAGCGCCCGACTAGCGGGGGGGCAAAACGAGCAGTACTTT. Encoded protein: CASSARLAGGQNEQYF.

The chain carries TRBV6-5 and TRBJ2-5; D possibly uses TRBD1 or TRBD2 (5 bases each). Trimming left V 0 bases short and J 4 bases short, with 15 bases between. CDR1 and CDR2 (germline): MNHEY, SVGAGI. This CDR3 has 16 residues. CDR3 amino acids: CASSYSTREFRETQYF. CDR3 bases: TGTGCCAGCAGTTACTCGACCAGGGAGTTCCGAGAGACCCAGTACTTC.

CDR3: CASSLVAGQGYEQYF. The CDR3 nucleotides read TGTGCCAGCAGCTTAGTCGCTGGGCAGGGCTACGAGCAGTACTTC. The V and J genes are TRBV11-2 and TRBJ2-7; TRBD1 is a possible D gene (5 bases). Trimming stripped 1 base from V and 3 bases from J, with 13 bases between. There are 15 residues in the CDR3. The germline CDR1 and CDR2 sequences are SGHAT and FQNNGV.

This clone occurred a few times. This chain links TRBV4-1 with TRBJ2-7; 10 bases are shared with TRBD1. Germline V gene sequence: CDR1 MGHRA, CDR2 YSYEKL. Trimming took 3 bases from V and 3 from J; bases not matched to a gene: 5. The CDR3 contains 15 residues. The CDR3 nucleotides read TGCGCCAGCAGCCAGCCGGGACAGGGGATCTACGAGCAGTACTTC. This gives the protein CASSQPGQGIYEQYF.

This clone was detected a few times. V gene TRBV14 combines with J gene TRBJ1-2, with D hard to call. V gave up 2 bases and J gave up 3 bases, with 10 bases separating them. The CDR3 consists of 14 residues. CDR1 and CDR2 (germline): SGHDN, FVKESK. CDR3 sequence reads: CASSQTLGDYGYTF. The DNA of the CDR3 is TGTGCCAGCAGCCAAACATTAGGCGACTATGGCTACACCTTC.

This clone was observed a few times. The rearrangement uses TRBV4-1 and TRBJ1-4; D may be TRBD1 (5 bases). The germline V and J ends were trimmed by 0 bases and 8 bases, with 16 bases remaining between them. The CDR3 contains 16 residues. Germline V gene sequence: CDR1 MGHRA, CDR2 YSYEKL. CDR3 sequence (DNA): TGCGCCAGCAGCCAAGAAGAGATCGGGGGTGCGGAAAAACTGTTTTTT. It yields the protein CASSQEEIGGAEKLFF.

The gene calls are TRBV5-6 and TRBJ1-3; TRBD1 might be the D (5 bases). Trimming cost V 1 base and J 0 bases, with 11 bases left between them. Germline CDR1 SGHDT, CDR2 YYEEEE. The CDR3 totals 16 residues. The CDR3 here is CASSLRGSGSGNTIYF. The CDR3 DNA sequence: TGTGCCAGCAGCTTGCGGGGGTCTGGCTCTGGAAACACCATATATTTT.

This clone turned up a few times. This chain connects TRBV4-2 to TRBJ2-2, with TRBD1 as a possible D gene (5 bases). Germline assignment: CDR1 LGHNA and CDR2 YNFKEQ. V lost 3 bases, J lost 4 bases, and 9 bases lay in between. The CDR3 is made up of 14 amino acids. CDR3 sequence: CASSQEDSTGELFF. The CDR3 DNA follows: TGTGCCAGCAGCCAGGAAGACAGCACCGGGGAGCTGTTTTTT.